This T cell receptor beta chain was retrieved from a study of T-cell reconstitution after alpha-beta-depleted transplantation in children. During its preparation, the TCRbeta library received unique molecular identifiers. TCRdb processed the PCR reads anew with MiXCR; each CDR3 protein has one entry. This sample has almost 3,000 distinct CDR3 sequences, with 20% to 25% found just once. This clonotype is labeled as medium-sized. The input for sequencing was PBMCs, mostly from graft donor cells, taken 60 days after TCRalphabeta/CD19-depleted stem cell transplant. This TCR derives from a female patient younger than 18 who had a stem cell transplant for acute lymphoblastic leukemia, so the T cells may come from the graft donor.

The CDR3: CASSPNLAGDSYEQYF. CDR3 DNA: TGTGCCAGCAGTCCCAACCTAGCGGGAGACTCCTACGAGCAGTACTTC. The chain combines TRBV6-5 with TRBJ2-7, with TRBD2 identical over 10 bases. The CDR3 contains 16 residues. The J segment lost 0 bases and the V segment lost 5 bases, leaving 7 bases of the junction unmatched. CDR1 MNHEY and CDR2 SVGAGI come from the germline V gene.